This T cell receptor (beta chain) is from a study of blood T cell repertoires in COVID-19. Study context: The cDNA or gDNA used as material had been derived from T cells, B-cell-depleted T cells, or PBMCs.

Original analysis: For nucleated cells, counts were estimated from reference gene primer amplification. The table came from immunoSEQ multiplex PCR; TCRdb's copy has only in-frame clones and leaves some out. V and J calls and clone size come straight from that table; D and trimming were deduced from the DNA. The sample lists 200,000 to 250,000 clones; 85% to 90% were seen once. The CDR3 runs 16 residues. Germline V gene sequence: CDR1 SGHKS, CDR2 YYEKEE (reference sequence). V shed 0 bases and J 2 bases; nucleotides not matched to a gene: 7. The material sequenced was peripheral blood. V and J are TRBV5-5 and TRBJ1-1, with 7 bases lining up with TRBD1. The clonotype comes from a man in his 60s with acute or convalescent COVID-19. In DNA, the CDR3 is TGTGCCAGCAGCTTGGGCACAGGGGCCCGAAACACTGAAGCTTTCTTT. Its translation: CASSLGTGARNTEAFF.